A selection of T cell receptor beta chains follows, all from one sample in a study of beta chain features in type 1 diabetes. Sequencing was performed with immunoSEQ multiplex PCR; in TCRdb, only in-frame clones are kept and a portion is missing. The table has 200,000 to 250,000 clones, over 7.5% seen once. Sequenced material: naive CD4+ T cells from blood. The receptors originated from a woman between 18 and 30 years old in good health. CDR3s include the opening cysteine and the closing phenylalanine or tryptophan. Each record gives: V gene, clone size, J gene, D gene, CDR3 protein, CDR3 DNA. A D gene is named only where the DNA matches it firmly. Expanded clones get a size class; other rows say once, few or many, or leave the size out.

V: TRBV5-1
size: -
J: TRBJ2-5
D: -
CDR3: CASRPTAGRETQYF
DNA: TGCGCCAGCAGGCCTACCGCGGGTCGGGAGACCCAGTACTTC

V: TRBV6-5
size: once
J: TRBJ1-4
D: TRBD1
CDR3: CASRKGAINEKLFF
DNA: TGTGCCAGCAGAAAGGGGGCAATCAATGAAAAACTGTTTTTT

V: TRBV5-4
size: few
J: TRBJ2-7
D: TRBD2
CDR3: CASSWPGGYEQYF
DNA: TGTGCCAGCAGCTGGCCGGGGGGCTACGAGCAGTACTTC

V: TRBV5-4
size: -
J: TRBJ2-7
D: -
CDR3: CASSPGLLYEQYF
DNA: TGTGCCAGCAGCCCCGGGTTACTCTACGAGCAGTACTTC

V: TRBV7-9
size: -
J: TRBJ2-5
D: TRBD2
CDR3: CASSLSSGGLSPLSKTQYF
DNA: TGTGCCAGCAGCTTATCTAGCGGGGGCTTATCCCCACTCTCAAAGACCCAGTACTTC

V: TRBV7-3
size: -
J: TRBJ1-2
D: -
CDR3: CASSPNPGGGGYTF
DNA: TGTGCCAGCAGCCCGAACCCGGGAGGCGGTGGCTACACCTTC

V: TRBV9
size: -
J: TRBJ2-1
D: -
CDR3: CASSVEGGAPQNFF
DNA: TGTGCCAGCAGCGTAGAGGGGGGGGCACCGCAAAATTTCTTC

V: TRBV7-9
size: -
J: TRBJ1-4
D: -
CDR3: CASSSSGPGEKLFF
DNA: TGTGCCAGCAGCTCCTCGGGCCCGGGGGAAAAACTGTTTTTT

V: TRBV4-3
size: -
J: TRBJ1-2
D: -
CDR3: CASSQEDTVNYGYTF
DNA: TGCGCCAGCAGCCAAGAGGACACTGTTAACTATGGCTACACCTTC

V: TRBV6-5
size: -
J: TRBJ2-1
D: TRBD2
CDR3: CASSSTTSGNYNEQFF
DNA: TGTGCCAGCAGTTCGACGACTAGCGGGAACTACAATGAGCAGTTCTTC

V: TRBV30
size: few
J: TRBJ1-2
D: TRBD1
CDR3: CAWILTGAGYGYTF
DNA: TGTGCCTGGATACTGACAGGGGCAGGCTATGGCTACACCTTC